A single T cell receptor beta chain is shown here with its context. Peripheral blood came from all dose cohorts at three timepoints. CDR3 size: 13 residues. CDR1 and CDR2 from the germline V gene are SGDLS and YYNGEE. V lost 4 bases, J lost 7 bases, and 12 bases lay in between. Produced via immunoSEQ multiplex PCR; TCRdb's table is partial and in-frame only. The sample consists of 50,000 to 70,000 clones, 88% of them appearing once. The sample belongs to a study of OX40 agonist ivuxolimab in advanced cancers. Study-wide background: Administration of intravenous ivuxolimab to patients occurred every 2 weeks at 0.01 to 10 mg/kg. From about 23 to 85 years was the age range, with a mean of about 56 years, and nearly 85% were male. Earlier treatment with anti-PD-1, anti-PD-L1 or anti-CTLA-4 was permitted, and approximately 38% had received some.

The sample was CD4+ or CD8+ T cells sorted from blood, taken in a trial of the OX40 agonist ivuxolimab. The receptor comes from an adult with an advanced solid tumor such as melanoma, head and neck, liver or kidney cancer. This chain connects TRBV9 to TRBJ1-5; D remains unclear. The CDR3 reads CASSPEGGQPQHF. As DNA, the CDR3 is TGTGCCAGCAGCCCAGAGGGCGGGCAGCCCCAGCATTTT.